The clone carrying this T cell receptor (beta chain) has just a few counts. Its target is not known. These data originate in a study of T cells after yellow fever vaccination. TCRdb re-analysed the 5' RACE reads in MiXCR, keeping a single row per CDR3 protein. The data contain some 560,000 distinct CDR3 sequences, about 19% of them singletons. Study-wide points: Reappearance after the booster was seen for most primary-vaccination clones, at approximately 97% CD4 and 70% to 90% CD8.

Germline V gene lookup returns CDR1 DFQATT and CDR2 SNEGSKA (reference sequence). The CDR3 contains 14 residues. V was pared by 6 bases and J by 0 bases, with 7 bases of the junction left unmatched. Sequenced material: PBMCs, taken 15 days after the yellow fever booster vaccination. The sequence was obtained from a man aged 25 to 45 who received the YFV17D yellow fever vaccine. The rearrangement joins TRBV20-1 to TRBJ1-1, with TRBD1 identical over 7 bases. CDR3 sequence: CSAQPGTVNTEAFF. The CDR3 DNA is TGCAGTGCGCAACCCGGGACAGTGAACACTGAAGCTTTCTTT.